This T cell receptor beta chain was sequenced in a study of blood T cell repertoires in COVID-19. At the level of the study: Collection of acute and convalescent COVID-19 samples took place in the United States, Italy and Spain.

Per the original data handling: Amplification of reference gene primers was used by the study to estimate nucleated cell counts. The assay was immunoSEQ multiplex PCR, and TCRdb's table has in-frame clones only and misses some. V, J and clone size are those of that table, while D and trimming were read from the DNA. The data show some 200,000 clones, about four fifths seen once. The CDR3 spans 17 residues. This TCR was recovered from a woman aged 30 to 39 who had recovered from COVID-19. Sequencing used peripheral blood. V is TRBV21-1 and J is TRBJ1-4. TRBV21-1 is listed as a pseudogene. CDR3 protein: CASSKRGGGKGGEKLFF. The CDR3 coding sequence is TGTGCCAGCAGCAAACGAGGCGGGGGGAAGGGCGGTGAAAAACTGTTTTTT.